This T cell receptor beta chain was captured in a study of glioma-infiltrating T cells after dendritic cell vaccination. The wider study: Patients had newly diagnosed or recurrent glioblastoma and received dendritic cell vaccines. Between about 2002 and 2013, patients got autologous tumor lysate-pulsed dendritic cell vaccines. Study findings and constraints: Survival was not directly related to TCR clonality in these patients.

The CDR3 spans 14 residues. Germline-derived CDR1 and CDR2 are SNHLY and FYNNEI. Regarding this clone: Its specificity is unknown. At one of its ends the junction is not consistent with the germline gene, which may arise from a read error.

TCRdb keeps only in-frame clones here, not all; method: immunoSEQ multiplex PCR. The data contain around 72,000 clones, around 86% of them singletons. All glioblastoma patients lacked an isocitrate dehydrogenase mutation. This specimen was blood, taken before dendritic cell vaccination. The clonotype originates from a human donor with glioblastoma. V is TRBV2 and J is TRBJ2-1, with 16 bases that match TRBD2. The CDR3 coding sequence is TGTGCCAGCCTAGTTGGGACTAGCGGGGGGGCCTTGGTCTTC. This sequence encodes CASLVGTSGGALVF. Combining the CDR3 with reference TRBV2 and TRBJ2-1 gives the whole variable domain EPEVTQTPSHQVTQMGQEVILRCVPISNHLYFYWYRQILGQKVEFLVSFYNNEISEKSEIFDDQFSVERPDGSNFTLKIRSTKLEDSAMYFCASLVGTSGGALVFGPGTRLTVL.